The clone carrying this T cell receptor (beta chain) was observed at least ten times. Antigen specificity is unknown. The sample originates from a study of T cells in Graves' hyperthyroidism and ophthalmopathy. Exclusion followed for patients with uncontrolled infection, other autoimmune disease, pregnancy or lactation. Regions amplified from RNA transcripts were the TCR beta CDR3 regions. Initially, a first-round RT-PCR of the TCR CDR3 employed the HTBI primer set. TCRdb analysed the multiplex PCR reads with MiXCR anew, one entry per CDR3 protein. The profile shows approximately 420,000 distinct CDR3 sequences, approximately 15% of them singletons. The study, taken as a whole, reports: Classification by a 13 V-J model distinguished ophthalmopathy from stable hyperthyroidism.

The V end lost 7 bases, the J end lost 0 bases, and 13 bases lay between the germline ends. CDR3 length: 14 amino acids. The V gene's germline CDR1 is SEHNR and CDR2 FQNEAQ (reference sequence). The TCR was taken from a woman younger than 45 with Graves' hyperthyroidism. The chain joins TRBV7-9 to TRBJ2-7, with D possibly matching TRBD1 (6 bases). The material sequenced was blood. DNA for the CDR3: TGTGCCAGCAAGATACAGGGTAGCTCCTACGAGCAGTACTTC. This gives the protein CASKIQGSSYEQYF.